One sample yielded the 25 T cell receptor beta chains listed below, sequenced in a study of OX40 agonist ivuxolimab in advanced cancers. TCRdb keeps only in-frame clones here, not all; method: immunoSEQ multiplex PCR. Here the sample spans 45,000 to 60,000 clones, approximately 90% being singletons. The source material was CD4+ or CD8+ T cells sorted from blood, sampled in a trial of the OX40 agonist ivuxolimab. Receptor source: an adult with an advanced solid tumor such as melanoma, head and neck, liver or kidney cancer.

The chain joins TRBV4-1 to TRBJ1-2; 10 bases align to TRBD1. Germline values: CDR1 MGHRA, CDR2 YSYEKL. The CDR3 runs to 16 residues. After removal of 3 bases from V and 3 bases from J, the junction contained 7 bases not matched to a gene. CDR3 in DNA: TGCGCCAGCAGCCACCGGGGACAGGGGAAGGACTATGGCTACACCTTC. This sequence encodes CASSHRGQGKDYGYTF.

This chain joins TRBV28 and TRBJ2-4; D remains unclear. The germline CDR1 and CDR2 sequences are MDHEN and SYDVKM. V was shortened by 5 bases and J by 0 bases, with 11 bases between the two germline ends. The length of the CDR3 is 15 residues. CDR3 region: CASSPGDLAKNIQYF. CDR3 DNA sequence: TGTGCCAGCAGTCCGGGTGATCTAGCCAAAAACATTCAGTACTTC.

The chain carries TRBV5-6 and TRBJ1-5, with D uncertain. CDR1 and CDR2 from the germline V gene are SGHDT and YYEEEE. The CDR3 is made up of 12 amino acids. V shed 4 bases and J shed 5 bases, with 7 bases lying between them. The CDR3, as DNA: TGTGCCAGCAGCCTGAGGGATCAGCCCCAGCATTTT. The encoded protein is CASSLRDQPQHF.

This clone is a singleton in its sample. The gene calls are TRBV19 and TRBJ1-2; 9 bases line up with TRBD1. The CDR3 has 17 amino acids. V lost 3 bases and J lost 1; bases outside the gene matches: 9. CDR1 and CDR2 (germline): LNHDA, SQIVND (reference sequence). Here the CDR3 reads CASSIDRGARINYGYTF. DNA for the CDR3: TGTGCCAGTAGTATTGACAGGGGGGCCCGGATTAACTATGGCTACACCTTC.

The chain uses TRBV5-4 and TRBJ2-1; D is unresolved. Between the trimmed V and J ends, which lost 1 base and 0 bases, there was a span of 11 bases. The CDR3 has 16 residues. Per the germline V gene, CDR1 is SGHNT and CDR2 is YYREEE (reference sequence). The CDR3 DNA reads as TGTGCCAGCAGCTTGTACCGAGCGAGCTCCTACAATGAGCAGTTCTTC. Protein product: CASSLYRASSYNEQFF.

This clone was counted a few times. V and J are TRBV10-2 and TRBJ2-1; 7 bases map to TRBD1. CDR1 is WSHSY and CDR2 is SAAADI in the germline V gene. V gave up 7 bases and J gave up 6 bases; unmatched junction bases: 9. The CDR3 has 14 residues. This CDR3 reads CASTRAGGSNEQFF. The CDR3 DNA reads TGCGCCAGCACCCGGGCAGGGGGAAGCAATGAGCAGTTCTTC.

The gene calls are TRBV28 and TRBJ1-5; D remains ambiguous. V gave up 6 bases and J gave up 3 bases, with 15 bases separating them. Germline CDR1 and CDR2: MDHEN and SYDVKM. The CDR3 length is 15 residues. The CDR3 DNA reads TGTGCCAGCAGCCCCGCCCAAGGGAACAATCAGCCCCAGCATTTT. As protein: CASSPAQGNNQPQHF.

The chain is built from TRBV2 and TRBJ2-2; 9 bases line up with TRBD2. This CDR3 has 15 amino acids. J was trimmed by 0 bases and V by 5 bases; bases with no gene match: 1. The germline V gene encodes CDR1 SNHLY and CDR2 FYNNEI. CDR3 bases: TGTGCCAGCAGTTTAGCGGGGGCGAACACCGGGGAGCTGTTTTTT. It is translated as CASSLAGANTGELFF.

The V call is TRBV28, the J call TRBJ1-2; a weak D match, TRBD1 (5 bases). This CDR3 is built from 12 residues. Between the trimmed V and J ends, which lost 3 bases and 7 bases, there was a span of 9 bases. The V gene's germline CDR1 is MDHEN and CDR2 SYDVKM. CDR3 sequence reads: CASSFSGLGYTF. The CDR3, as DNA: TGTGCCAGCAGTTTCTCGGGGCTTGGCTACACCTTC.

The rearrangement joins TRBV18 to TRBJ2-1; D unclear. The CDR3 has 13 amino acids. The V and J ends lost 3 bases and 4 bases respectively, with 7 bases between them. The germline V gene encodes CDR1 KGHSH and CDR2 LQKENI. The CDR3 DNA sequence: TGTGCCAGCTCACCCGACCAATACAATGAGCAGTTCTTC. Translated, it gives CASSPDQYNEQFF.

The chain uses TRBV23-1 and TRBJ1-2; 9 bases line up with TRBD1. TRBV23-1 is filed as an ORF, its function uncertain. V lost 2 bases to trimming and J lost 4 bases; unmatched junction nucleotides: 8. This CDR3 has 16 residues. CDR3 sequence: CASSQGVQGAFYGYTF. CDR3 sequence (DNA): TGCGCCAGCAGTCAAGGGGTACAGGGGGCCTTCTATGGCTACACCTTC.

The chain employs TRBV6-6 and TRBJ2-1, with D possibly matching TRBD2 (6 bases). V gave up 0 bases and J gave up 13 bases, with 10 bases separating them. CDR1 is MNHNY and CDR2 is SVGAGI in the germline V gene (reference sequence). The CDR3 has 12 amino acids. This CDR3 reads CASSYSRESQFF. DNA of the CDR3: TGTGCCAGCAGTTACTCACGGGAGAGTCAGTTCTTC.

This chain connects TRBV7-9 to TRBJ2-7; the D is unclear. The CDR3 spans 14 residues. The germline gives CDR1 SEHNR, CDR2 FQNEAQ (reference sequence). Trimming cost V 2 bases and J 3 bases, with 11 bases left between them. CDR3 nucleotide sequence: TGTGCCAGCAGCTTATCTCTAGGTATCTACGAGCAGTACTTC. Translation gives CASSLSLGIYEQYF.

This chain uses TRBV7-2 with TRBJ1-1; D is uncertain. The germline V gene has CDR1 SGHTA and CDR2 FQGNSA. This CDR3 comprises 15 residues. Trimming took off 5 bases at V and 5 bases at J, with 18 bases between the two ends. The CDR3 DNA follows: TGTGCCAGCAGCGGCAAGTCGGGGTTGAGAACTGAAGCTTTCTTT. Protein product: CASSGKSGLRTEAFF.

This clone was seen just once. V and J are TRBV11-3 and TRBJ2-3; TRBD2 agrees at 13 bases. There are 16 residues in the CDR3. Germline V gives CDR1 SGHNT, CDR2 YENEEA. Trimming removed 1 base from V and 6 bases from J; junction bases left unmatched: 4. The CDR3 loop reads CASSLGTSGSGDTQYF. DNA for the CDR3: TGTGCCAGCAGCTTAGGGACTAGCGGGAGCGGGGATACGCAGTATTTT.

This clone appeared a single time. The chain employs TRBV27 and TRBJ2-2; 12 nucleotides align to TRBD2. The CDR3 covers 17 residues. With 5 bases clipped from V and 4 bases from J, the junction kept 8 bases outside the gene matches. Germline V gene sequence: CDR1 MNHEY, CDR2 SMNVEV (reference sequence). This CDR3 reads CASSAIGLAGITGELFF. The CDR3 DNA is TGTGCCAGCAGTGCGATCGGACTAGCGGGAATCACCGGGGAGCTGTTTTTT.

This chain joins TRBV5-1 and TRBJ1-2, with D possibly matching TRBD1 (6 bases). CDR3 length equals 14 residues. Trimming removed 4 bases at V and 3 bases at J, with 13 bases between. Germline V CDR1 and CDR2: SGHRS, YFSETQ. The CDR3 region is CASSNAQGDYGYTF. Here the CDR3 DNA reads TGCGCCAGCAGCAATGCACAGGGTGACTATGGCTACACCTTC.

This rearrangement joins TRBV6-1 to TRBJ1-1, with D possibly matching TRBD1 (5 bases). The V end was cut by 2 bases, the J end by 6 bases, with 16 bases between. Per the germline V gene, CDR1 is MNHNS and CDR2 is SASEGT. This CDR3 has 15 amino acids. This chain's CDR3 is CASSEQGRDPPEAFF. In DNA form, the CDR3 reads TGTGCCAGCAGTGAACAGGGCAGGGATCCCCCTGAAGCTTTCTTT.

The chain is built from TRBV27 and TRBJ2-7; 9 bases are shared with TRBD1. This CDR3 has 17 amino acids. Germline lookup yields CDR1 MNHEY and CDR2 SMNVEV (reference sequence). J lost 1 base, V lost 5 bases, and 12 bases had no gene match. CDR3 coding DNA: TGTGCCAGCAGTAATGGGGGACAGGGATTGGGATCCTACGAGCAGTACTTC. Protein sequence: CASSNGGQGLGSYEQYF.

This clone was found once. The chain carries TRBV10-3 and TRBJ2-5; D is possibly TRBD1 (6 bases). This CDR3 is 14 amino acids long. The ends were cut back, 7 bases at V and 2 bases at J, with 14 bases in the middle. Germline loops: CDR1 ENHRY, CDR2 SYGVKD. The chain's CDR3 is CAINPGQLQETQYF. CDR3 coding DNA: TGTGCCATCAACCCCGGACAGCTTCAAGAGACCCAGTACTTC.

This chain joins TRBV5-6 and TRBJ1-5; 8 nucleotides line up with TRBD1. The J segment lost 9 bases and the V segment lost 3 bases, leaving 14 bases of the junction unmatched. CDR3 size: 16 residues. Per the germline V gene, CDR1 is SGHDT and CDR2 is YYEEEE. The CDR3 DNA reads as TGTGCCAGCAGCTCGAGACTACAGGGGGGTCAGGGGCCCCAGCATTTT. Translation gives CASSSRLQGGQGPQHF. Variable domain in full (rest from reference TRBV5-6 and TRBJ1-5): DAGVTQSPTHLIKTRGQQVTLRCSPKSGHDTVSWYQQALGQGPQFIFQYYEEEERQRGNFPDRFSGHQFPNYSSELNVNALLLGDSALYLCASSSRLQGGQGPQHFGDGTRLSIL.

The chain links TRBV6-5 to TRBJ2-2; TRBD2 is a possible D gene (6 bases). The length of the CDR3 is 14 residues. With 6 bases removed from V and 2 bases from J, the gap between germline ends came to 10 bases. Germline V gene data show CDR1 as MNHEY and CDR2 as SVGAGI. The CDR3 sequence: CASSRDSNTGELFF. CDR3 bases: TGTGCCAGCAGCCGGGACTCAAACACCGGGGAGCTGTTTTTT.

In nucleotides, the CDR3 is TGTGCCAGCACGATAAGGCCTTACGCCTACGAGCAGTACTTC. Its protein is CASTIRPYAYEQYF. This chain connects TRBV11-2 to TRBJ2-7; D remains ambiguous. There are 14 residues in the CDR3. Germline assignment: CDR1 SGHAT and CDR2 FQNNGV. The ends were cut back, 7 bases at V and 2 bases at J, with 15 bases in the middle. The full variable domain, rest sourced from reference TRBV11-2 and TRBJ2-7, is EAGVAQSPRYKIIEKRQSVAFWCNPISGHATLYWYQQILGQGPKLLIQFQNNGVVDDSQLPKDRFSAERLKGVDSTLKIQPAKLEDSAVYLCASTIRPYAYEQYFGPGTRLTVT.

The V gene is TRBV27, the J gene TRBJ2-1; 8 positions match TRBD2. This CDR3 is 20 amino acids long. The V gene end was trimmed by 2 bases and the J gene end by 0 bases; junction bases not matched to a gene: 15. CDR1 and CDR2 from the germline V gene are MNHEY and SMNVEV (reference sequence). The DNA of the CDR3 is TGTGCCAGCAGTTTACGCCGGTCGTTACTAGCGGATGTCTCCTACAATGAGCAGTTCTTC. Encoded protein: CASSLRRSLLADVSYNEQFF.

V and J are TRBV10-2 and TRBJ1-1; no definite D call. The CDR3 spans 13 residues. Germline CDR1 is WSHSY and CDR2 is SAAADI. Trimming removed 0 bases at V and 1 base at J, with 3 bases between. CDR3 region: CASSESGNTEAFF. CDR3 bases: TGCGCCAGCAGTGAGTCAGGGAACACTGAAGCTTTCTTT.